One and the same sample provided the 30 T cell receptor beta chains below, sequenced in a study of blood T cell repertoires in COVID-19. The method was immunoSEQ multiplex PCR; TCRdb's version includes in-frame clones alone and lacks a portion of them. Among approximately 430,000 clones listed, about nine tenths were seen once. Sequences were obtained from peripheral blood. All receptors derive from a woman under 40 with active or convalescent COVID-19.

The rearrangement links TRBV6-1 to TRBJ2-7, with D perhaps TRBD1 (6 bases). The germline V gene has CDR1 MNHNS and CDR2 SASEGT. The CDR3 consists of 15 residues. With 1 base removed from V and 2 bases from J, the gap between germline ends came to 12 bases. The CDR3 sequence: CASSEGQALTYEQYF. DNA for the CDR3: TGTGCCAGCAGTGAAGGACAGGCCTTGACCTACGAGCAGTACTTC.

This clone appeared a single time. The V and J genes are TRBV10-1 and TRBJ2-3; 8 nucleotides match TRBD2. In germline, CDR1 is WNHNN, CDR2 SYGVQD (reference sequence). Unmatched junction bases numbered 14, after V lost 4 bases and J lost 5 bases. This CDR3 region has 17 residues. The CDR3 reads CASSGPRTSSLGDTQYF. CDR3 coding DNA: TGCGCCAGCAGTGGACCCAGGACTAGCAGCCTCGGAGATACGCAGTATTTT.

The gene calls are TRBV15 and TRBJ2-7; 9 positions agree with TRBD1. The CDR3 covers 15 residues. Per germline, CDR1 LNHNV and CDR2 YYDKDF (reference sequence). Trimming cost V 3 bases and J 4 bases; bases outside gene matches: 7. Here the CDR3 reads CATSRRGTGQYEQYF. The CDR3, as DNA: TGTGCCACCAGCAGGCGGGGGACAGGGCAATACGAGCAGTACTTC.

The chain employs TRBV11-3 and TRBJ2-2, with 10 bases fitting TRBD2. The CDR3 runs 14 residues. Germline V lookup: CDR1 SGHNT, CDR2 YENEEA. With 5 bases clipped from V and 5 bases from J, the junction kept 2 bases outside the gene matches. The CDR3 is CASSLAGVTGELFF. CDR3 nucleotide sequence: TGTGCCAGCAGCCTAGCGGGAGTAACCGGGGAGCTGTTTTTT. Combining the CDR3 with reference TRBV11-3 and TRBJ2-2 gives the whole variable domain EAGVVQSPRYKIIEKKQPVAFWCNPISGHNTLYWYLQNLGQGPELLIRYENEEAVDDSQLPKDRFSAERLKGVDSTLKIQPAELGDSAVYLCASSLAGVTGELFFGEGSRLTVL.

Notes on this clone: The sample has other DNA sequences that encode this CDR3 too. V usage is TRBV19 and J usage is TRBJ2-7, with D tentatively TRBD1 (5 bases). This CDR3 has 13 amino acids. The V gene's germline CDR1 is LNHDA and CDR2 SQIVND (reference sequence). Between the trimmed V and J ends, which lost 3 bases and 0 bases, there was a span of 6 bases. The CDR3 region has the DNA TGTGCCAGTAGTATTGGACACTCCTACGAGCAGTACTTC. Translation gives CASSIGHSYEQYF.

The chain combines TRBV30 with TRBJ1-4; TRBD1 matches 11 bases. The CDR3 loop spans 15 amino acids. Germline CDR1 and CDR2: GTSNPN and SVGIG (reference sequence). The junction had 6 bases not matched to a gene; V was cut back by 2 bases and J by 7 bases. The CDR3 DNA sequence: TGTGCCTGGAGTCGAACCGGGACAGGGGGTGAAAAACTGTTTTTT. This codes for CAWSRTGTGGEKLFF.

The chain carries TRBV12-3 or TRBV12-4 and TRBJ1-1; D remains unclear. This CDR3 has 13 residues. V shed 2 bases and J shed 1 base, with 5 bases lying between them. CDR3: CASSLWQNTEAFF. The CDR3 region has the DNA TGTGCCAGCAGTTTATGGCAGAACACTGAAGCTTTCTTT.

The chain has TRBV11-2 and TRBJ2-1; 12 positions match TRBD2. Trimming at V came to 5 bases and at J to 7 bases, leaving 9 bases not matched to a gene. Germline CDR1 SGHAT, CDR2 FQNNGV. This CDR3 contains 16 residues. DNA of the CDR3: TGTGCCAGCAGCGTAGGAACTAGCGGGAGGCGGAATGAGCAGTTCTTC. Amino acids: CASSVGTSGRRNEQFF.

This chain joins TRBV18 and TRBJ2-5; D is undetermined. CDR1 is KGHSH, CDR2 LQKENI, per germline. The ends were cut back, 1 base at V and 5 bases at J, with 5 bases in the middle. This CDR3 is 12 amino acids long. This CDR3 reads CASSPLGETQYF. The DNA for the CDR3 is TGTGCCAGCTCACCACTCGGGGAGACCCAGTACTTC.

V gene TRBV27 combines with J gene TRBJ1-4; 8 bases agree with TRBD1. J was trimmed by 4 bases and V by 6 bases; bases with no gene match: 7. Germline V gene sequence: CDR1 MNHEY, CDR2 SMNVEV (reference sequence). CDR3 length: 15 residues. CDR3: CASRSQGAYNEKLFF. The CDR3 DNA reads TGTGCCAGCAGAAGCCAGGGGGCTTATAATGAAAAACTGTTTTTT. The whole variable domain, filled in from reference TRBV27 and TRBJ1-4, reads EAQVTQNPRYLITVTGKKLTVTCSQNMNHEYMSWYRQDPGLGLRQIYYSMNVEVTDKGDVPEGYKVSRKEKRNFPLILESPSPNQTSLYFCASRSQGAYNEKLFFGSGTQLSVL.

The rearrangement uses TRBV7-8 and TRBJ2-7, with D hard to call. V was trimmed by 1 base and J by 3 bases, leaving 7 bases between them. This CDR3 has 13 residues. CDR1 and CDR2 (germline): SGHVS, FQNEAQ. CDR3 residues: CASSLGRSYEQYF. The CDR3 DNA follows: TGTGCCAGCAGCTTAGGAAGGAGCTACGAGCAGTACTTC.

This clone appeared a single time. This chain links TRBV10-3 with TRBJ1-2, with 10 bases matching TRBD1. This CDR3 region has 12 residues. Germline loops: CDR1 ENHRY, CDR2 SYGVKD. The J segment lost 8 bases and the V segment lost 11 bases, leaving 8 bases of the junction unmatched. For the CDR3, the DNA is TGTGCCGCGGGACAGGGGATAAGAGGCTACACCTTC. Its translation: CAAGQGIRGYTF.

This clone was counted between two and nine times. The chain has TRBV9 and TRBJ1-1, with D maybe TRBD1 (5 bases). Trimming removed 3 bases at V and 2 bases at J, with 11 bases between. Germline values: CDR1 SGDLS, CDR2 YYNGEE. The CDR3 runs 14 residues. The CDR3 nucleotides are TGTGCCAGCAGCGGCTACGACAGTAACACTGAAGCTTTCTTT. This sequence encodes CASSGYDSNTEAFF.

The rearrangement uses TRBV28 and TRBJ1-1, with D perhaps TRBD1 (5 bases). CDR3 size: 14 residues. V lost 3 bases and J 1 base, leaving 9 bases between the germline ends. CDR1 MDHEN and CDR2 SYDVKM come from the germline V gene. The DNA for the CDR3 is TGTGCCAGCAGTTTCCTAGACAGGAACACTGAAGCTTTCTTT. The encoded protein is CASSFLDRNTEAFF.

The chain's CDR3 is CASSIPAQGYSYEQYF. CDR3 DNA: TGTGCCAGCAGCATCCCAGCCCAGGGATATTCCTACGAGCAGTACTTC. V is TRBV11-2 and J is TRBJ2-7; tentatively, D is TRBD1 (5 bases). This CDR3 contains 16 residues. The ends were cut back, 5 bases at V and 1 base at J, with 18 bases in the middle. CDR1 and CDR2 (germline): SGHAT, FQNNGV.

This chain joins TRBV6-2 or TRBV6-3 and TRBJ2-1, with TRBD2 as a possible D gene (6 bases). Per the germline V gene, CDR1 is MNHEY and CDR2 is SVGEGT. V dropped 5 bases and J dropped 10 bases, with 27 bases sitting between them. The CDR3 covers 17 residues. CDR3 region: CASSTPRVASRGGEQFF. CDR3 in DNA: TGTGCCAGCAGTACCCCTCGGGTAGCGTCAAGAGGAGGGGAGCAGTTCTTC.

The rearrangement uses TRBV14 and TRBJ1-6; the D is unclear. Germline assignment: CDR1 SGHDN and CDR2 FVKESK. The CDR3 extends over 16 amino acids. V lost 2 bases and J lost 0, with 8 bases in between. The CDR3 reads CASSQKVSSYNSPLHF. DNA for the CDR3: TGTGCCAGCAGCCAAAAAGTTAGCTCCTATAATTCACCCCTCCACTTT.

The rearrangement links TRBV4-2 to TRBJ2-1, with 11 bases matching TRBD2. CDR3 length: 15 residues. Germline V lookup: CDR1 LGHNA, CDR2 YNFKEQ. V lost 5 bases to trimming and J lost 8 bases; unmatched junction nucleotides: 8. The CDR3 region is CASSYSGGAMDEQFF. In DNA form, the CDR3 reads TGTGCCAGCAGCTATAGCGGGGGGGCGATGGATGAGCAGTTCTTC.

This clone was detected only once. J is TRBJ1-5 and V is TRBV19; 9 bases fit TRBD1. The junction had 6 bases not matched to a gene; V was cut back by 4 bases and J by 5 bases. Looked up from germline, CDR1 is LNHDA and CDR2 is SQIVND (reference sequence). The CDR3 contains 15 residues. CDR3 bases: TGTGCCAGTAGTACTGGGACAGGGATCTATCAGCCCCAGCATTTT. Amino acid sequence: CASSTGTGIYQPQHF.

CDR3 sequence (DNA): TGTGCCAGCAGTTACGGCCAGGGGGCGGGTGGCTACACCTTC. Amino acid sequence: CASSYGQGAGGYTF. The rearrangement uses TRBV6-5 and TRBJ1-2, with 8 bases aligning to TRBD1. V gave up 2 bases and J gave up 7 bases; unmatched junction bases: 6. The CDR3 is 14 amino acids. Looked up from germline, CDR1 is MNHEY and CDR2 is SVGAGI.

The sample holds a few counts of this clone. This rearrangement joins TRBV20-1 to TRBJ1-2, with D uncertain. The CDR3 runs to 10 residues. In germline, CDR1 is DFQATT, CDR2 SNEGSKA (reference sequence). V lost 4 bases, J lost 3 bases, and 3 bases lay in between. CDR3 sequence: CSANYYGYTF. The CDR3, as DNA: TGCAGTGCTAACTACTATGGCTACACCTTC.

The chain couples TRBV11-2 to TRBJ1-1; 9 bases line up with TRBD1. Germline V CDR1 and CDR2: SGHAT, FQNNGV. The ends lost 3 bases at V and 3 bases at J; junction bases unmatched: 8. The CDR3 sequence is 16 residues long. CDR3 sequence (DNA): TGTGCCAGCAGCTTGTACAGGGGGCGAGAATACACTGAAGCTTTCTTT. It encodes CASSLYRGREYTEAFF. Filled out from reference TRBV11-2 and TRBJ1-1, the complete variable domain reads EAGVAQSPRYKIIEKRQSVAFWCNPISGHATLYWYQQILGQGPKLLIQFQNNGVVDDSQLPKDRFSAERLKGVDSTLKIQPAKLEDSAVYLCASSLYRGREYTEAFFGQGTRLTVV.

The chain employs TRBV5-8 and TRBJ1-3; D not resolved. The CDR3 loop spans 15 amino acids. Germline assignment: CDR1 SGHTS and CDR2 YDEGEE. Deletions cut 0 bases from V and 3 bases from J, with 10 bases between. This chain's CDR3 is CASSLVGVGGNTIYF. The CDR3 bases are TGTGCCAGCAGCTTGGTGGGAGTCGGTGGAAACACCATATATTTT.

V usage is TRBV10-3 and J usage is TRBJ2-1, with D possibly TRBD2 on 5 matching bases. The CDR3 sequence is 16 residues long. From germline, CDR1 is ENHRY and CDR2 SYGVKD. Trimming removed 0 bases at V and 4 bases at J, with 13 bases between. The CDR3 reads CAISESSRGAYNEQFF. CDR3 in DNA: TGTGCCATCAGTGAGTCGAGTCGGGGAGCTTACAATGAGCAGTTCTTC.

This clone was counted between two and nine times. The chain is built from TRBV6-6 and TRBJ2-3; 13 nucleotides match TRBD2. Germline V gene lookup returns CDR1 MNHNY and CDR2 SVGAGI (reference sequence). Losses at the gene ends were 6 bases for V and 4 bases for J; bases not matched to a gene: 7. CDR3 size: 16 residues. In DNA form, the CDR3 reads TGTGCCAGCAGGAACGGACTAGCGGGGGCCGCAGATACGCAGTATTTT. This encodes CASRNGLAGAADTQYF.

CDR3: CASTHDRAPSQPQHF. CDR3 coding DNA: TGTGCCAGCACCCACGACAGGGCCCCCAGTCAGCCCCAGCATTTT. The chain has TRBV6-5 and TRBJ1-5; 7 nucleotides align to TRBD1. J gave up 6 bases and V 7 bases, and 12 bases lay outside the gene matches. The germline V gene has CDR1 MNHEY and CDR2 SVGAGI. The CDR3 loop spans 15 amino acids.

This clone occurred a few times. The chain combines TRBV9 with TRBJ1-4, with 7 nucleotides matching TRBD1. The CDR3 runs to 17 residues. Germline CDR1 SGDLS, CDR2 YYNGEE. V lost 0 bases, J lost 5 bases, and 10 bases stayed unmatched. The CDR3 here is CASSVGRGGDLNEKLFF. CDR3 DNA: TGTGCCAGCAGCGTAGGAAGAGGGGGCGATTTGAATGAAAAACTGTTTTTT.

This clone was seen once. The chain couples TRBV19 to TRBJ2-7; 13 nucleotides align to TRBD2. The CDR3 extends over 16 amino acids. Germline V gene lookup returns CDR1 LNHDA and CDR2 SQIVND (reference sequence). The junction had 9 bases not matched to a gene; V was cut back by 6 bases and J by 4 bases. The CDR3 spells CASSLRGTSGAYEQYF. The DNA of the CDR3 is TGTGCCAGTAGCCTTCGGGGGACTAGCGGGGCTTACGAGCAGTACTTC.

The chain is built from TRBV19 and TRBJ2-2, with D maybe TRBD1 (6 bases). Trimming pared 1 base from V and 5 bases from J, leaving 14 bases between. Per germline, CDR1 LNHDA and CDR2 SQIVND (reference sequence). The length of the CDR3 is 16 residues. CDR3 residues: CASSIVSGARTGELFF. DNA of the CDR3: TGTGCCAGTAGTATAGTTTCAGGGGCCCGGACCGGGGAGCTGTTTTTT.

The J gene is TRBJ1-2, the V gene TRBV6-5; tentative D call: TRBD1 (6 bases). Germline lookup yields CDR1 MNHEY and CDR2 SVGAGI. The V and J ends lost 2 bases and 8 bases respectively, with 12 bases between them. The CDR3 sequence is 13 residues long. The CDR3 DNA reads as TGTGCCAGCAGTTACGGGGCAGGGGTCGGCTACACCTTC. Translating it yields CASSYGAGVGYTF.